Sequencing of this T cell receptor (beta chain) was carried out in a study of shared clonotypes between healthy human individuals. Study information: Each donor's CD4 naive and CD4 memory cells filled three plates apiece, CD8 naive two, and CD8 memory one.

Clones were read by immunoSEQ multiplex PCR, and TCRdb kept only the in-frame ones, dropping some. This table has about 710,000 clones, around 77% appearing once. This clone has just a few counts. CDR1 is LNHDA, CDR2 SQIVND, per germline (reference sequence). The CDR3 length is 14 residues. V was clipped by 4 bases and J by 8 bases; unmatched bases: 7. The specimen sequenced was memory CD4+ T cells sorted from blood. The subset here: CD45RA-negative fraction. The chain recombines TRBV19 with TRBJ1-5, with TRBD1 identical over 8 bases. This TCR derives from a woman aged 25 to 39 in good health. The CDR3 sequence is CASSTQGARKPQHF. DNA for the CDR3: TGTGCCAGTAGTACCCAGGGGGCGAGGAAGCCCCAGCATTTT.